The TCR beta chain under discussion was sequenced for a study of T-cell reconstitution after alpha-beta-depleted transplantation in children. V lost 7 bases and J lost 4, with 16 bases in between. The V gene's germline CDR1 is MDHEN and CDR2 SYDVKM. The CDR3 is made up of 15 amino acids. This clonotype was counted many times. Its specificity is unknown. The study's findings and limits: At one year after transplant, newly produced T cells mostly accounted for T-cell counts and diversity. The origin of high day-60 TCRbeta diversity in some patients lay in surviving recipient T cells and thymic progenitors. About two months after transplant, alpha-beta T cells reportedly came from several hundred expanded graft clones.

During its preparation, the TCRbeta library received unique molecular identifiers. MiXCR, run by TCRdb on the PCR reads, gives a single entry per CDR3 protein. Of fewer than 700,000 distinct CDR3 sequences listed, 13% are singletons. This TCR derives from a male patient between 10 and 17 years old who had a stem cell transplant for acute myeloid leukemia, so the T cells may come from the graft donor. The chain combines TRBV28 with TRBJ2-2; TRBD2 might be the D (6 bases). This specimen was PBMCs, mostly from graft donor cells, taken 360 days after TCRalphabeta/CD19-depleted stem cell transplant. The CDR3: CASTPDSGGTGELFF. Written as DNA, the CDR3 is TGTGCCAGCACCCCAGACTCCGGGGGCACCGGGGAGCTGTTTTTT.